This TCR beta chain was obtained from a study of CD8+CD57+ T cells in acquired aplastic anemia. According to the study, genomic DNA was the template for TCR beta VDJ and CDR3 profiling. TCRdb re-called the reads through MiXCR, storing one row per CDR3 protein. In the table there are over 150,000 distinct CDR3 sequences, about 48% of which are singletons. Trimming took off 3 bases at V and 8 bases at J, with 13 bases between the two ends. The CDR3 is 13 residues long. Germline CDR1 MGHDK, CDR2 SYGVNS. The sequencing input was sorted CD4+, CD8+, or CD8+CD57+ T cells (not recorded which) from PBMCs. This receptor was identified in a human donor in good health. The chain carries TRBV25-1 and TRBJ1-2; D is undetermined. In DNA, the CDR3 is TGTGCCAGCAGTGACGACGCGGGGAGAGGCTACACCTTC. Protein product: CASSDDAGRGYTF.